A few counts support the clone carrying this T cell receptor (beta chain). No antigen is known for it. The CDR3 has 12 amino acids. Per germline, CDR1 SGHTA and CDR2 FQGNSA. Trimming left V 3 bases short and J 2 bases short, with 5 bases between. What was sequenced were expressed TCRB transcripts, since all of the isolated RNA had been reverse transcribed. Reads from naive, central memory and regulatory T cell samples averaged around 4 million. The protocol was immunoSEQ multiplex PCR, while the TCRdb copy is restricted to in-frame clones and leaves out a portion. The sample includes about 340,000 clones, approximately 13% of them seen just once. This record comes from a study of beta chain features in type 1 diabetes. At the level of the study: Researchers looked at approximately 100,000,000 sorted cells across all samples.

Regarding the study as a whole: Researchers report that Type 1 diabetes patients had moderately but significantly shorter TCRB CDR3s across all four CD4+ subsets. There were fewer insertions and more deletions at the VDJ junctions of type 1 diabetes patients. In comparison with healthy donors, patients had naive, central memory and Treg TCRB repertoires that appeared more similar.

The source of this sequence is a woman under 30 with type 1 diabetes. The chain carries TRBV7-2 and TRBJ2-7; D not resolved. The sample was naive CD4+ T cells from blood. The DNA for the CDR3 is TGTGCCAGCAGCTTCGCGACCTACGAGCAGTACTTC. This codes for CASSFATYEQYF.